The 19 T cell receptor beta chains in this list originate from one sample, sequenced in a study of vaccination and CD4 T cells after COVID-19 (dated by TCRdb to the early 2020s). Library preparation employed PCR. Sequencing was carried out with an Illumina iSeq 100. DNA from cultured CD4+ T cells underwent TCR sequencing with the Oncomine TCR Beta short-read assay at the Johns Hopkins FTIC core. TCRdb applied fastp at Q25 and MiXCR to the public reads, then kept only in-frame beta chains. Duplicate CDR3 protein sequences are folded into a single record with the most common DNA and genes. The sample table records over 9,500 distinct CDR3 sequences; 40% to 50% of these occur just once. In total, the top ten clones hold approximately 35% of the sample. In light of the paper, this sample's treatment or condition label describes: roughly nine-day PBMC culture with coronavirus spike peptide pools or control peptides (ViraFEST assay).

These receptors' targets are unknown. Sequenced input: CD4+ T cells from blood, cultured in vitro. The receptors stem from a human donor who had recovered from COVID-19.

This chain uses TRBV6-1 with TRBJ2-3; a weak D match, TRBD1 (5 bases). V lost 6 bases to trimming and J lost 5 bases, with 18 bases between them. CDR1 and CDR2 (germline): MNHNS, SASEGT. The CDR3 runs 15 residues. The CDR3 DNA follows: TGTGCCAGCAGACCCCAGGGCCCCTGGGAAGATACGCAGTATTTT. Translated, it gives CASRPQGPWEDTQYF.

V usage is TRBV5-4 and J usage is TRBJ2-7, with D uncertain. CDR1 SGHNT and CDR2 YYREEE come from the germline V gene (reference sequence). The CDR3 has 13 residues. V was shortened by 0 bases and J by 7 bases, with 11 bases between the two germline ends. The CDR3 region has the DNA TGTGCCAGCAGCTTGGGCCGTGTACGTGAGCAGTACTTC. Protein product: CASSLGRVREQYF.

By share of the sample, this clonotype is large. CDR3 sequence reads: CASSEERTGAGYTF. The CDR3 DNA reads as TGTGCCAGCAGTGAAGAGCGTACAGGGGCTGGCTACACCTTC. The chain combines TRBV2 with TRBJ1-2; TRBD1 agrees at 7 bases. J lost 7 bases, V lost 1 base, and 6 bases had no gene match. Germline-derived CDR1 and CDR2 are SNHLY and FYNNEI. CDR3 length: 14 amino acids.

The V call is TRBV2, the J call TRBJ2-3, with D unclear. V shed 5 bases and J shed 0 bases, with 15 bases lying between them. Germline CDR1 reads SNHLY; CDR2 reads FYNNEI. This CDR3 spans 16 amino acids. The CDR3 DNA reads TGTGCCAGCAGTAGATTATTTCAAACTAGCACAGATACGCAGTATTTT. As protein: CASSRLFQTSTDTQYF.

In DNA, the CDR3 is TGTGCCAGCAGCTCATCGTCCTATGGCTACACCTTC. The encoded protein is CASSSSSYGYTF. This chain joins TRBV5-6 and TRBJ1-2; D uncertain. V shed 3 bases and J shed 4 bases, with 7 bases lying between them. The CDR3 is 12 residues long. Per germline, CDR1 SGHDT and CDR2 YYEEEE.

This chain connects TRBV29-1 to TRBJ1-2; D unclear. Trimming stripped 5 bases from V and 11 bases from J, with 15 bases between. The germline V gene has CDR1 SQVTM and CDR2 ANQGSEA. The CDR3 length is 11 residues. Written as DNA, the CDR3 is TGCAGCGTTTATACCATGCCGGGTTACACCTTC. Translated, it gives CSVYTMPGYTF.

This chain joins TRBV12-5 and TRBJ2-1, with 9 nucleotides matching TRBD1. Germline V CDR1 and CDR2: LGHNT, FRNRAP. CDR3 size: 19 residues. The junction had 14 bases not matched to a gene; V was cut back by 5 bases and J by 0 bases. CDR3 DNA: TGTGCTAGTGGTCTAGTCGCGGGGACAGGGATCGGCTCCTACAATGAGCAGTTCTTC. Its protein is CASGLVAGTGIGSYNEQFF. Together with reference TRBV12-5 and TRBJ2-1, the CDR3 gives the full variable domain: DARVTQTPRHKVTEMGQEVTMRCQPILGHNTVFWYRQTMMQGLELLAYFRNRAPLDDSGMPKDRFSAEMPDATLATLKIQPSEPRDSAVYFCASGLVAGTGIGSYNEQFFGPGTRLTVL.

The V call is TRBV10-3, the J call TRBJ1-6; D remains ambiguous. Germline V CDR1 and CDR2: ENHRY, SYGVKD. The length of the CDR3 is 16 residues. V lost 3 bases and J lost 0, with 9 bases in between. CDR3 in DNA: TGTGCCATCAGTGACCCCGTTGGCTCCTATAATTCACCCCTCCACTTT. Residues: CAISDPVGSYNSPLHF.

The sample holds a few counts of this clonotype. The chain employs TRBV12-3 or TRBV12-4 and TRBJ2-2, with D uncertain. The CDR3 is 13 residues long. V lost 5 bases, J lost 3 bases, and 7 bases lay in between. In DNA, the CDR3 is TGTGCCAGCAGTGCCCGATACACCGGGGAGCTGTTTTTT. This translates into CASSARYTGELFF.

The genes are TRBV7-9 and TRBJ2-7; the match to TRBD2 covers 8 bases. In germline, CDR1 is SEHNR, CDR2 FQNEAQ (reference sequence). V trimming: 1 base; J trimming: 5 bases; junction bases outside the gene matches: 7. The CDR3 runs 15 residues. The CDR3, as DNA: TGTGCCAGCAGCTTAGTAGGGGGGACTAGAAACGAGCAGTACTTC. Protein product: CASSLVGGTRNEQYF.

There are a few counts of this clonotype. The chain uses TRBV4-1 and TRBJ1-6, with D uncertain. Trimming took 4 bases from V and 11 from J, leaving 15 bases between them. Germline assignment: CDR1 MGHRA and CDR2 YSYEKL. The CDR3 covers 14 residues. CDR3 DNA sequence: TGCGCCAGCAGCCTAACCCCTACGGGAACACCCCTCCACTTT. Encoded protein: CASSLTPTGTPLHF.

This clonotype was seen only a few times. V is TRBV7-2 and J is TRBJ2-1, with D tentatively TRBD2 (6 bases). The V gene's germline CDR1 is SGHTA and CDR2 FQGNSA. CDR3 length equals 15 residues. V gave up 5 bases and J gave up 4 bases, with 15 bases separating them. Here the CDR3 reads CASSLASGPYNEQFF. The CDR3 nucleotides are TGTGCCAGCAGCCTTGCGAGCGGGCCATACAATGAGCAGTTCTTC.

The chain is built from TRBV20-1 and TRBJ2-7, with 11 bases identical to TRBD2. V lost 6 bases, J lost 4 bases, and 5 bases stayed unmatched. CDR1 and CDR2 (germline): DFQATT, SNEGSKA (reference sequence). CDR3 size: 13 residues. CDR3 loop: CSATGLAAYEQYF. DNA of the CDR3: TGCAGTGCAACGGGACTAGCGGCTTACGAGCAGTACTTC.

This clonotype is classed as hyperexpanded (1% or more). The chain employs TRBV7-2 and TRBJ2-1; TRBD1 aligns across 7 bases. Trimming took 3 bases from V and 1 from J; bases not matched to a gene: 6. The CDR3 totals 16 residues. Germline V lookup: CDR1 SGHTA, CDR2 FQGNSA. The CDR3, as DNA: TGTGCCAGCAGCTTCGACAGGGAGCTATCCTACAATGAGCAGTTCTTC. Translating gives CASSFDRELSYNEQFF.

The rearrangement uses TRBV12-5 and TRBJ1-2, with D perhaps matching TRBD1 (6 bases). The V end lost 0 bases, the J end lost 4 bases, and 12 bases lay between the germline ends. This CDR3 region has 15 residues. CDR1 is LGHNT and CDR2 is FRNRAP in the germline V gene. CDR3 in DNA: TGTGCTAGTGGTTTGGTACAAGGAGGGGGCTATGGCTACACCTTC. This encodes CASGLVQGGGYGYTF.

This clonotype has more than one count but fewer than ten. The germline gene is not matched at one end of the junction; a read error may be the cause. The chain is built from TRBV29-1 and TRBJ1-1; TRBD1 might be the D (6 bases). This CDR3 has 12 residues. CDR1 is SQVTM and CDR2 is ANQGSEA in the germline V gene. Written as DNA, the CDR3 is TGCAGCGTTCAAGAGGGGGACACTGAAGCTTTCTTT. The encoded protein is CSVQEGDTEAFF.

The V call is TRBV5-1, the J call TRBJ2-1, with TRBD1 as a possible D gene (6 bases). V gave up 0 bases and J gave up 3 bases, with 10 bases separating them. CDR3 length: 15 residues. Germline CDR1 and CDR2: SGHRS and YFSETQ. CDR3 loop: CASSLAGANYNEQFF. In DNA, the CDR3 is TGCGCCAGCAGCTTGGCAGGGGCCAACTACAATGAGCAGTTCTTC.

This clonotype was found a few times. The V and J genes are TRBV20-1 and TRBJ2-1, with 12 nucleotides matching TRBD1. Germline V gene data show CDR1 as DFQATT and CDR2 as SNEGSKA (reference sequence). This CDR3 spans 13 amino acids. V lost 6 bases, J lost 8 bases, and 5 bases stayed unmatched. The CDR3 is CSASRDRGHEQFF. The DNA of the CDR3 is TGCAGTGCCTCCCGGGACAGGGGGCATGAGCAGTTCTTC.

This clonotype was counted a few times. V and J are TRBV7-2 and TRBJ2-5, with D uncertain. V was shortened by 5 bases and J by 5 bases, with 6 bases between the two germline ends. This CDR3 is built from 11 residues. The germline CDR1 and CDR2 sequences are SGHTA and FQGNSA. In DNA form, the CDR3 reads TGTGCCAGCAGCATCAGGGAGACCCAGTACTTC. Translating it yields CASSIRETQYF.